A single sample gave rise to the 27 T cell receptor beta chains below, sequenced in a study of glioma-infiltrating T cells. Using RNA template, CDR3s of TCR alpha and beta were amplified with iRepertoire arm-PCR. MiXCR, applied by TCRdb to the multiplex PCR reads, yields one record per CDR3 protein. The sample lists roughly 190,000 distinct CDR3 sequences, over 30% occurring once. The sample taken for sequencing was glioma tissue, nonneoplastic brain tissue, or PBMCs (not recorded which). The receptors come from a human donor with low-grade glioma or glioblastoma, undergoing nonglioma brain surgery, or in good health (not recorded which).

At least ten counts were recorded for this clonotype. The rearrangement joins TRBV28 to TRBJ2-5, with D perhaps TRBD2 (7 bases). With 3 bases removed from V and 5 bases from J, the gap between germline ends came to 19 bases. The CDR3 has 16 amino acids. Germline CDR1 is MDHEN and CDR2 is SYDVKM. Written as DNA, the CDR3 is TGTGCCAGCAGTTTTTTGAGTGCGGGGGCCGGGGAGACCCAGTACTTC. Amino acids: CASSFLSAGAGETQYF.

Regarding this clonotype: A single base separates this from a much larger clone, so it may be a read error. The V gene is TRBV4-2, the J gene TRBJ2-7, with TRBD2 matching over 12 bases. The trim removed 5 bases at V and 2 bases at J, leaving 4 bases unmatched. The V gene's germline CDR1 is LGHNA and CDR2 YNFKEQ. The CDR3 runs 15 residues. The CDR3 protein is CASSKGLAGPYEQYF. CDR3 nucleotides: TGTGCCAGCAGCAAAGGACTAGCGGGACCCTACGAGCAGTACTTC.

The chain is built from TRBV19 and TRBJ2-7, with D uncertain. The CDR3 runs 14 residues. Germline lookup yields CDR1 LNHDA and CDR2 SQIVND (reference sequence). V was clipped by 4 bases and J by 0 bases, with 10 bases between them. The CDR3 region is CASSTELSSYEQYF. CDR3 coding DNA: TGTGCCAGTAGTACGGAATTAAGCTCCTACGAGCAGTACTTC.

This clonotype has ten or more counts. This rearrangement joins TRBV5-4 to TRBJ2-5; D not resolved. Between the trimmed V and J ends, which lost 0 bases and 2 bases, there was a span of 8 bases. The CDR3 has 14 amino acids. The V gene's germline CDR1 is SGHNT and CDR2 YYREEE (reference sequence). The CDR3 here is CASSLARGQETQYF. In DNA, the CDR3 is TGTGCCAGCAGCTTGGCGAGAGGACAAGAGACCCAGTACTTC.

This clonotype showed up just a few times. One base away lies a much larger clone, so this may be a sequencing read error. The chain has TRBV6-1 and TRBJ2-5, with 8 nucleotides matching TRBD1. After removal of 7 bases from V and 4 bases from J, the junction contained 14 bases not matched to a gene. CDR1 MNHNS and CDR2 SASEGT come from the germline V gene. The CDR3 has 16 amino acids. The CDR3 spells CASIDAGQGGGETQYF. CDR3 nucleotide sequence: TGTGCCAGCATTGACGCAGGACAGGGTGGAGGAGAGACCCAGTACTTC.

This clonotype came up many times. The V gene is TRBV15, the J gene TRBJ2-1, with 7 bases matching TRBD1. The CDR3 contains 14 residues. Germline-derived CDR1 and CDR2 are LNHNV and YYDKDF (reference sequence). The trim removed 7 bases at V and 3 bases at J, leaving 6 bases unmatched. CDR3 sequence: CATKLGQDYNEQFF. CDR3 coding DNA: TGTGCCACCAAACTCGGACAGGACTACAATGAGCAGTTCTTC.

This clonotype has at least ten counts. This chain connects TRBV20-1 to TRBJ2-3; TRBD1 agrees at 8 bases. CDR1 is DFQATT and CDR2 is SNEGSKA in the germline V gene (reference sequence). The CDR3 is 19 amino acids. The V segment lost 6 bases and the J segment 0 bases; nucleotides outside the gene matches: 20. The chain's CDR3 is CSAISLFNSDRVSTDTQYF. CDR3 DNA sequence: TGCAGTGCCATATCACTTTTCAACTCGGACAGGGTTAGCACAGATACGCAGTATTTT.

This clonotype has more than one count but fewer than ten. V gene TRBV5-4 combines with J gene TRBJ2-1; D may match TRBD1 or TRBD2 (5 bases each). Germline lookup yields CDR1 SGHNT and CDR2 YYREEE (reference sequence). This CDR3 spans 12 amino acids. Trimming left V 5 bases short and J 6 bases short, with 9 bases between. Here the CDR3 reads CASSWGFNEQFF. Here the CDR3 DNA reads TGTGCCAGCAGTTGGGGGTTCAATGAGCAGTTCTTC.

In its sample, this clonotype was seen many times. The chain has TRBV7-3 and TRBJ1-4, with D unclear. Germline V gene sequence: CDR1 SGHTA, CDR2 FQGTGA. Trimming pared 5 bases from V and 7 bases from J, leaving 20 bases between. The CDR3 spans 16 residues. The CDR3 spells CASSPVQFQVTEKLFF. The CDR3, as DNA: TGTGCCAGCAGCCCCGTACAGTTTCAGGTTACTGAAAAACTGTTTTTT.

Concerning this clonotype itself: A much larger clone is a single base away; this may be a read error. The CDR3 DNA reads TGCAGTGCTAGAGGGGACGGGACAGGGTTTTCCTACAAGCAGTACTTC. Translation gives CSARGDGTGFSYKQYF. The chain employs TRBV20-1 and TRBJ2-7; 9 bases line up with TRBD1. The germline CDR1 and CDR2 sequences are DFQATT and SNEGSKA (reference sequence). The CDR3 covers 16 residues.

The V call is TRBV7-9, the J call TRBJ1-2, with a weak D call TRBD1 (5 bases). Trimming removed 1 base from V and 4 bases from J, with 10 bases in between. Germline CDR1 is SEHNR and CDR2 is FQNEAQ (reference sequence). The CDR3 is made up of 14 amino acids. CDR3 DNA: TGTGCCAGCAGCTTAGTCGCGGGGGGCTATGGCTACACCTTC. This encodes CASSLVAGGYGYTF. Variable domain in full (rest from reference TRBV7-9 and TRBJ1-2): DTGVSQNPRHKITKRGQNVTFRCDPISEHNRLYWYRQTLGQGPEFLTYFQNEAQLEKSRLLSDRFSAERPKGSFSTLEIQRTEQGDSAMYLCASSLVAGGYGYTFGSGTRLTVV.

This clonotype was detected ten times or more. The rearrangement links TRBV5-4 to TRBJ1-2; 10 bases are shared with TRBD1. Germline CDR1 is SGHNT and CDR2 is YYREEE (reference sequence). Trimming took 4 bases from V and 7 from J; bases not matched to a gene: 10. The CDR3 is 15 residues long. Written as DNA, the CDR3 is TGTGCCAGCAGCCTTGACAGGGGGCCGTTAGGTGGCTACACCTTC. Translating gives CASSLDRGPLGGYTF. Together with reference TRBV5-4 and TRBJ1-2, the CDR3 gives the full variable domain: ETGVTQSPTHLIKTRGQQVTLRCSSQSGHNTVSWYQQALGQGPQFIFQYYREEENGRGNFPPRFSGLQFPNYSSELNVNALELDDSALYLCASSLDRGPLGGYTFGSGTRLTVV.

The chain links TRBV3-1 to TRBJ1-1; unclear D gene. Looked up from germline, CDR1 is LGHDT and CDR2 is YNNKEL (reference sequence). The CDR3 consists of 14 residues. The CDR3: CVSSQDRVNTEAFF. DNA of the CDR3: TGTGTTAGCAGCCAAGATCGCGTGAACACTGAAGCTTTCTTT.

About this clonotype: A read error may explain this, as a much larger clone is one base away. The chain uses TRBV7-8 and TRBJ1-4; D possibly corresponds to TRBD1 (5 bases). CDR3 length equals 16 residues. CDR1 SGHVS and CDR2 FQNEAQ come from the germline V gene. Trimming pared 8 bases from V and 3 bases from J, leaving 19 bases between. CDR3 in DNA: TGTGCCAGCGGCACGCTCACAGGAGGGGCTAATGAAAAACTGTTTTTT. Its protein product is CASGTLTGGANEKLFF.

This clonotype was observed at least ten times. The rearrangement joins TRBV20-1 to TRBJ1-1; TRBD1 might be the D (5 bases). V lost 6 bases to trimming and J lost 3 bases, with 14 bases between them. The CDR3 covers 13 residues. Germline CDR1 reads DFQATT; CDR2 reads SNEGSKA (reference sequence). DNA for the CDR3: TGCAGTGCGGGAGGGGTCGGCGACACTGAAGCTTTCTTT. Translating gives CSAGGVGDTEAFF.

This clonotype was recorded at least ten times. The rearrangement joins TRBV27 to TRBJ2-3; no definite D call. There are 12 residues in the CDR3. V was clipped by 6 bases and J by 2 bases, with 6 bases between them. CDR1 MNHEY and CDR2 SMNVEV come from the germline V gene (reference sequence). In nucleotides, the CDR3 is TGTGCCAGCAGCCAAAACACAGATACGCAGTATTTT. Protein product: CASSQNTDTQYF.

For this clonotype: This may come from a read error, since a much larger clone is one base off. V gene TRBV5-1 combines with J gene TRBJ1-1; TRBD1 is a possible D gene (6 bases). Germline CDR1 SGHRS, CDR2 YFSETQ. The CDR3 sequence is 14 residues long. Trimming stripped 4 bases from V and 1 base from J, with 11 bases between. The CDR3 DNA is TGCGCCAGCAGCGGCGGACAGAAGAACACTGAAGCTTTCTTT. Protein product: CASSGGQKNTEAFF.

This clonotype was found a few times. One end of the junction is discordant with germline, which a read error may explain. CDR3 residues: CAGSLGSEQYF. The CDR3 coding sequence is TGTGCCGGCAGCCTCGGATCTGAGCAGTACTTC. This chain links TRBV7-6 with TRBJ2-7; no clear D. This CDR3 has 11 residues. The germline V gene has CDR1 SGHVS and CDR2 FNYEAQ.

This clonotype occurred many times. The chain recombines TRBV20-1 with TRBJ2-7; D not certain. This CDR3 is 11 amino acids long. Germline assignment: CDR1 DFQATT and CDR2 SNEGSKA (reference sequence). Trimming pared 2 bases from V and 5 bases from J, leaving 7 bases between. The CDR3, as DNA: TGCAGTGCTAGAAGAGCTGACGAGCAGTACTTC. It translates to CSARRADEQYF.

The gene calls are TRBV7-3 and TRBJ2-1; the D is unclear. The germline V gene has CDR1 SGHTA and CDR2 FQGTGA. The V and J ends lost 5 bases and 3 bases respectively, with 14 bases between them. The CDR3 consists of 15 residues. The chain's CDR3 is CASSRDPPLYNEQFF. In DNA form, the CDR3 reads TGTGCCAGCAGCCGAGACCCACCCCTCTACAATGAGCAGTTCTTC.

As concerns this clonotype: At one end the junction does not follow the germline gene, possibly because of a read error. J is TRBJ2-7 and V is TRBV6-5; 8 bases fit TRBD2. The CDR3 is 19 residues long. Germline V gives CDR1 MNHEY, CDR2 SVGAGI. The CDR3 region has the DNA TGTGCCAGCGGTTACGGGACCAGGACTAGCCGACCGACCGACTACGAGCAGTACTTC. The encoded protein is CASGYGTRTSRPTDYEQYF.

Comments on this clonotype: At one end, the junction sequence differs from germline, possibly due to a read error. The chain links TRBV2 to TRBJ2-5; D ambiguous. CDR3 size: 14 residues. Germline lookup yields CDR1 SNHLY and CDR2 FYNNEI. The DNA for the CDR3 is TGTGCCAGCAGCGAAGACCCCACCTTGAGTCCGCGGTACTTC. Translating gives CASSEDPTLSPRYF.

This clonotype was recorded many times. The chain uses TRBV19 and TRBJ2-7, with a possible D match to TRBD1 (5 bases). Trimming took 4 bases from V and 4 from J, leaving 8 bases between them. There are 12 residues in the CDR3. The germline V gene has CDR1 LNHDA and CDR2 SQIVND (reference sequence). The chain's CDR3 is CASSTQGYEQYF. The CDR3 DNA sequence: TGTGCCAGTAGTACGCAGGGTTACGAGCAGTACTTC.

In this sample, this clonotype turned up a few times. Likely a read error: the CDR3 ends without its conserved phenylalanine or tryptophan. The chain uses TRBV18 and TRBJ2-7; D gene ambiguous. Germline V gives CDR1 KGHSH, CDR2 LQKENI. The germline V and J ends were trimmed by 0 bases and 2 bases, with 5 bases remaining between them. CDR3 length equals 13 residues. CDR3 loop: CASSPPGTYEQYL. DNA for the CDR3: TGTGCCAGCTCACCACCGGGAACCTACGAGCAGTACCTC.

In this sample, this clonotype turned up many times. The chain uses TRBV7-2 and TRBJ1-5; D uncertain. The CDR3 loop spans 13 amino acids. The V end was cut by 2 bases, the J end by 3 bases, with 5 bases between. CDR1 is SGHTA, CDR2 FQGNSA, per germline. Written as DNA, the CDR3 is TGTGCCAGCAGCTTACACCTCAATCAGCCCCAGCATTTT. It specifies CASSLHLNQPQHF.

In this sample, this clonotype turned up a few times. The genes are TRBV5-4 and TRBJ2-2; 11 nucleotides match TRBD2. There are 17 residues in the CDR3. Germline values: CDR1 SGHNT, CDR2 YYREEE (reference sequence). Trimming removed 3 bases from V and 1 base from J; junction bases left unmatched: 5. CDR3 in amino acids: CASSSGTSGLNTGELFF. The CDR3 DNA reads as TGTGCCAGCAGCTCGGGGACTAGCGGTTTGAACACCGGGGAGCTGTTTTTT.

As regards this clonotype: Since a much larger clone is just one base distant, this may be a read error. The V and J genes are TRBV2 and TRBJ2-5, with a tentative D call TRBD1 (5 bases). The length of the CDR3 is 13 residues. CDR1 SNHLY and CDR2 FYNNEI come from the germline V gene. V lost 6 bases to trimming and J lost 1 base, with 9 bases between them. For the CDR3, the DNA is TGTGCCAGCAGCGAACAGGTCCAAGAGACCCAGTACTTC. Protein sequence: CASSEQVQETQYF.